The following is a T cell receptor beta chain sequence with its context. The clone's antigen remains unknown. It has no much larger one-base neighbor in the sample; base qualities were not kept. TCRbeta-specific cDNA was reverse-transcribed from around 500 ng total RNA using a constant-region primer and ProtoScript II reverse transcriptase. TCRbeta libraries were built with three nested multiplex PCR rounds, a slightly modified ARM-PCR procedure. Each of the first two PCR rounds ran for approximately 10 cycles using multiplex TRBV1-TRBV30 forward primers together with a Cbeta reverse primer. Sample barcodes and Illumina adapters were added in a final 25-cycle PCR using Deep VentR polymerase. Before sequencing, amplicons between 200 and 500 bp were purified from gel using a QIAquick gel extraction kit. TCRbeta amplicons were sequenced on an Illumina HiSeq 2500 with 250-bp paired-end reads. On the study's bioinformatics: Quality trimming of reads was performed with Trimmomatic v0.33, and paired reads were merged with FLASH v1.2.11 so that full CDR3 sequences could be recovered. V, D and J germline segments were assigned to the rearranged TCRbeta sequences using MiGEC v1.2.1b. Clonotype statistics and Shannon-Wiener diversity indices were calculated with VDJtools v1.0.0. Except for diversity analysis, only each sample's 250 most abundant clonotypes were used in subsequent analyses to reduce sampling bias. TCRdb reprocessing: public reads trimmed at Q25 with fastp, clones called with MiXCR, in-frame beta chains kept. When rows share a CDR3 protein, they turn into one entry using the most common DNA and genes. For this entry, the V and J calls and clone size follow TCRdb and not the study's own pipeline. Here the sample has about 180,000 distinct CDR3 sequences; 50% to 75% occur a single time. The ten largest clones add up to about 70% of the sample.

Blood RNA was extracted from unsorted whole blood using TRIzol reagent, and germline DNA was obtained with the DNeasy Blood & Tissue kit. At the time of sampling, the patients were treatment-naive and had chronic HBV infection. Approximately 4.1 milliliters of peripheral blood were collected into K2EDTA tubes before surgery. The data are from a study of tumor-infiltrating lymphocytes in primary liver carcinoma (TCRdb year 2017). Some background on the complete study: Between late 2015 and early 2016, a handful of patients in China with histopathologically diagnosed primary liver carcinoma had surgical resection. The five patients, three men and two women aged 30 to 69 years, had hepatocellular carcinoma (four) or combined HCC and intrahepatic cholangiocarcinoma (one). The five patients had tumors staged T1-T3 N0M0, with maximum diameters ranging from roughly 4.2 to 11 cm. Roughly 3.5 to 7.13 million productive TCRbeta reads were obtained per sample, and no significant difference in read depth was found between tissue types. TCRbeta repertoire sequencing, expression microarrays and whole-exome sequencing were combined in the study across five regions of each liver tumor, with adjacent normal tissue and blood also included. A total of roughly 35 specimens from 5 patients underwent TCRbeta repertoire sequencing, comprising around 25 tumor regions, 5 adjacent noncancerous liver tissues and 5 peripheral blood samples. Reproducibility between technical replicate repertoires was high, with correlation coefficients above 0.95 and mean shared-clone rates approximately 0.9. What the study reported, not specific to this receptor: Because sequencing covered only the TCR beta chain and unpaired alpha chains were not captured, true repertoire diversity is likely underestimated. Bulk unsorted samples precluded comparing CD4+ and CD8+ T cell repertoires. Repertoire overlap was higher between tumor regions (mean roughly 35%) than tumor-adjacent (around 17%) or tumor-blood (approximately 15%) pairs, consistent with antigen-driven expansion. Compared with blood, tumors had a significantly larger share of the repertoire taken up by the top 250 clones (p = 0.039). With just a handful of patients in the study, the authors point out that the findings should be validated in a larger study.

Counted from cysteine to phenylalanine, this CDR3 has 15 amino acids. Solely the CDR3 DNA is kept, with 45 bases framed from the first base. A distance of 11 bases separates the germline ends of V and J, which lose 0 bases and 6 bases respectively. The chain is encoded by TRBV12-3 or TRBV12-4 joined to TRBJ2-2; the D gene is unclear. The receptor's source is a man aged 40-49 years with primary liver carcinoma and hepatitis B virus infection. The material sequenced was peripheral blood. The bases read TGTGCCAGCAGTTTAGCGGGCCGGATAGCCGGGGAGCTGTTTTTT. It codes for CASSLAGRIAGELFF.